This T cell receptor beta chain is from a study of PD-1 blockade in classical Hodgkin lymphoma. TCRdb's table, derived via immunoSEQ multiplex PCR, lists solely in-frame clones and lacks some. The repertoire holds tens of thousands of clones, with around 86% as singletons. In the case of this clone: What it binds is unknown.

General study findings and limits: Similar baseline diversity was found in complete responders and newly diagnosed patients.

Stated time point: cycle 4 day 1 (C4D1), after more than five weeks of nivolumab. Every single patient, without exception, relapsed after autologous stem cell transplantation, and brentuximab vedotin exposure varied. Magnetic negative selection served to purify CD4+ T cells out of PBMCs that had been thawed. The germline gives CDR1 MDHEN, CDR2 SYDVKM. Trimming cost V 3 bases and J 4 bases, with 18 bases left between them. CDR3 length equals 16 residues. The sample here was CD4+ T cells from blood, taken before the fourth cycle of nivolumab. The clonotype was recovered from a human donor with classical Hodgkin lymphoma. The genes are TRBV28 and TRBJ1-2; D possibly corresponds to TRBD1 (6 bases). DNA for the CDR3: TGTGCCAGCAGTTTCTCGATCAGGGGTAGCCGCTATGGCTACACCTTC. It encodes CASSFSIRGSRYGYTF.